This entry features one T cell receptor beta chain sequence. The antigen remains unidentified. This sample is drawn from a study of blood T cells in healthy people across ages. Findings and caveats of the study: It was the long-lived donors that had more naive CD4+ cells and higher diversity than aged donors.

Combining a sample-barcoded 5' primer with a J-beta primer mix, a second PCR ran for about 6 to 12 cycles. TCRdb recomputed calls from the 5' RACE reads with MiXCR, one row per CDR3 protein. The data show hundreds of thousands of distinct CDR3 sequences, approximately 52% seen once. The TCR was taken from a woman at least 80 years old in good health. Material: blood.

CDR3 sequence reads: CAIHRDQAYEQYF. CDR3 sequence (DNA): TGTGCCATCCACCGGGACCAAGCCTACGAGCAGTACTTC. This chain links TRBV27 with TRBJ2-7; either TRBD1 or TRBD2 may supply D (5 bases each). With 10 bases removed from V and 2 bases from J, the gap between germline ends came to 15 bases. The CDR3 is 13 residues long. Per the germline V gene, CDR1 is MNHEY and CDR2 is SMNVEV (reference sequence).